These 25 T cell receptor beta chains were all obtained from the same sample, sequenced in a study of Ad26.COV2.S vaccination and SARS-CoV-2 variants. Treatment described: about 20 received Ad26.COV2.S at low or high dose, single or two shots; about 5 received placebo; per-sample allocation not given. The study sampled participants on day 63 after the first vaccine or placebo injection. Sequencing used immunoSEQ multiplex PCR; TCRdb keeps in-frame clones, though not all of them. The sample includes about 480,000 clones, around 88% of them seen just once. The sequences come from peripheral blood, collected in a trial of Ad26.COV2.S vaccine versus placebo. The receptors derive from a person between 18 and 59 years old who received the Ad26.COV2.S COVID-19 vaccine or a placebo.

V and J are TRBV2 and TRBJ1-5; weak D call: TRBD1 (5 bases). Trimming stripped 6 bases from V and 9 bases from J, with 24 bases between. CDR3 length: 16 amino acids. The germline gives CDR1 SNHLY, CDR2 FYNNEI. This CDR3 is CASSTGAFDGWAPQHF. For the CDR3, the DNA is TGTGCCAGCAGCACTGGGGCTTTTGACGGCTGGGCGCCCCAGCATTTT.

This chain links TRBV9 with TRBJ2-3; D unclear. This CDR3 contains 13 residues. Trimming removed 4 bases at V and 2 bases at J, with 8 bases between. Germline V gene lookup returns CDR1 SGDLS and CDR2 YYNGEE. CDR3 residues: CASSIDTTDTQYF. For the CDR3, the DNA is TGTGCCAGCAGCATAGACACCACAGATACGCAGTATTTT.

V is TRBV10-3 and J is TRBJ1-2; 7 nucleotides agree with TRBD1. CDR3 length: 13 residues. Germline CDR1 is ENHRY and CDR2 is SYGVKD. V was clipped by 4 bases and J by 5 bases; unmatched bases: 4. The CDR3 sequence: CAISGTGGYGYTF. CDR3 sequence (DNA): TGTGCCATCAGTGGGACAGGAGGATATGGCTACACCTTC.

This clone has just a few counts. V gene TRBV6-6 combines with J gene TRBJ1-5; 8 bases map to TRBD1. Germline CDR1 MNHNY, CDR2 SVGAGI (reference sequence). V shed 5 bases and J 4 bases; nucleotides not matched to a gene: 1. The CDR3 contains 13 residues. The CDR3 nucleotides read TGTGCCAGCAGTCAGGGGGCGAATCAGCCCCAGCATTTT. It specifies CASSQGANQPQHF.

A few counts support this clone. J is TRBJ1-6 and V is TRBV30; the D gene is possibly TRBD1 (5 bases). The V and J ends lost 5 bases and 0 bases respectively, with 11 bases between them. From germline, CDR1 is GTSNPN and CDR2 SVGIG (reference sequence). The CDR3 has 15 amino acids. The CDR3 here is CAWDSGSSYNSPLHF. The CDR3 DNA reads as TGTGCCTGGGACTCAGGGAGCTCCTATAATTCACCCCTCCACTTT.

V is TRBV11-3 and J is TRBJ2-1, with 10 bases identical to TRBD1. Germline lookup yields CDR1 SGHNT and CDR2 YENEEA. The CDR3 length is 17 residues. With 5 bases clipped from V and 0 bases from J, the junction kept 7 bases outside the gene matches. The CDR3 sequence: CASSPGQGDPSYNEQFF. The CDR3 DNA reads TGTGCCAGCAGCCCCGGACAGGGGGACCCCTCCTACAATGAGCAGTTCTTC. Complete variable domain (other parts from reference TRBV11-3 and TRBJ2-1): EAGVVQSPRYKIIEKKQPVAFWCNPISGHNTLYWYLQNLGQGPELLIRYENEEAVDDSQLPKDRFSAERLKGVDSTLKIQPAELGDSAVYLCASSPGQGDPSYNEQFFGPGTRLTVL.

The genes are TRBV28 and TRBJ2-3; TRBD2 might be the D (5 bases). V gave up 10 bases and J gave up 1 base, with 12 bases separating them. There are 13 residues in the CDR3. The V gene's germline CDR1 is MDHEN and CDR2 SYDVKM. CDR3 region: CAMAGGGTDTQYF. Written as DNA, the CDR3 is TGTGCCATGGCGGGTGGGGGCACAGATACGCAGTATTTT. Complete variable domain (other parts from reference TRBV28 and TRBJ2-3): DVKVTQSSRYLVKRTGEKVFLECVQDMDHENMFWYRQDPGLGLRLIYFSYDVKMKEKGDIPEGYSVSREKKERFSLILESASTNQTSMYLCAMAGGGTDTQYFGPGTRLTVL.

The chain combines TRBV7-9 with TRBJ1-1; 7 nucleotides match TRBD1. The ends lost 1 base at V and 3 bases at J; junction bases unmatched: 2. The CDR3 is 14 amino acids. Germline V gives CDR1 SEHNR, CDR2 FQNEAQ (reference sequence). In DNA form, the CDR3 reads TGTGCCAGCAGCTTAGAAGGGGGCTACACTGAAGCTTTCTTT. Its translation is CASSLEGGYTEAFF.

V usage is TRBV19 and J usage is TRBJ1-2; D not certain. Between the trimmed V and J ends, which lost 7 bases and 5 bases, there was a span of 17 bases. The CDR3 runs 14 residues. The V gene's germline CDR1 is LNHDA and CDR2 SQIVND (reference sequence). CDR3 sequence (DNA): TGTGCCAGTACCTCGACAAGCACCTATTATGGCTACACCTTC. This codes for CASTSTSTYYGYTF.

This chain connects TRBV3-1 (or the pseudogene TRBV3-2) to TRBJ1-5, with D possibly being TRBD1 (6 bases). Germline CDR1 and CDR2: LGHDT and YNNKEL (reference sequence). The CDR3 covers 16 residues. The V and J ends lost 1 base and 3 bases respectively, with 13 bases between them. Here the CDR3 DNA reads TGTGCCAGCAGCCAAGTGAAAAGGGGGGCCAATCAGCCCCAGCATTTT. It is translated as CASSQVKRGANQPQHF.

The CDR3 bases are TGTGCCAGCAGCTTAGCGCTATCGGGTCAGCCCCAGCATTTT. Translating it yields CASSLALSGQPQHF. The genes are TRBV7-8 and TRBJ1-5; D is unresolved. Germline V gene sequence: CDR1 SGHVS, CDR2 FQNEAQ. The CDR3 consists of 14 residues. The V end lost 0 bases, the J end lost 6 bases, and 9 bases lay between the germline ends.

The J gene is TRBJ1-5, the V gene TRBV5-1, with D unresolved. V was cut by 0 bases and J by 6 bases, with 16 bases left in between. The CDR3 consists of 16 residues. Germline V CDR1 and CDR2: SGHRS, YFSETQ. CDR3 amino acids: CASSLEGTSLGQPQHF. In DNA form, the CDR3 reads TGCGCCAGCAGCTTGGAGGGAACGAGCTTGGGTCAGCCCCAGCATTTT.

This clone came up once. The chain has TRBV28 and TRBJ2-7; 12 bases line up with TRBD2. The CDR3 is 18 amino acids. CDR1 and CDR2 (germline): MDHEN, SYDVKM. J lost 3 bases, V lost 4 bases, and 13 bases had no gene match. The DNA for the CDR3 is TGTGCCAGCAGTTCGGACAGGGGCGGACTAGCGGGGAGCTACGAGCAGTACTTC. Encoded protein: CASSSDRGGLAGSYEQYF.

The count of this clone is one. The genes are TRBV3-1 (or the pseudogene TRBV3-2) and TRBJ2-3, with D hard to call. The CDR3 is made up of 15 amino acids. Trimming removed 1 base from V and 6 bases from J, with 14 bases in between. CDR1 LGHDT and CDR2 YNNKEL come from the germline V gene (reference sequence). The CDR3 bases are TGTGCCAGCAGCCAAGGCCCGTCCTTGGGGGATACGCAGTATTTT. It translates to CASSQGPSLGDTQYF.

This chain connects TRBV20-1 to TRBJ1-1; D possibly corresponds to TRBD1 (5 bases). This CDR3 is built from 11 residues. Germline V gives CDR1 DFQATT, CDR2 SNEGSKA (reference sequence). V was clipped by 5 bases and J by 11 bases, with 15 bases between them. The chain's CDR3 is CSAGDPKRAFF. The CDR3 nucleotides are TGCAGTGCTGGGGACCCAAAGAGGGCTTTCTTT.

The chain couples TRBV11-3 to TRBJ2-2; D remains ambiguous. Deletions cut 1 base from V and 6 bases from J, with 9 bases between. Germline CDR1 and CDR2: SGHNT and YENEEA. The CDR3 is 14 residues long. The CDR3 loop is CASSLVGSPGELFF. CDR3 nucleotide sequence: TGTGCCAGCAGCTTAGTCGGTTCCCCCGGGGAGCTGTTTTTT.

The CDR3 nucleotides are TGTGCCAGCAGCAGCCCGTTCGGACCTTCAATAGGCCAAGAGACCCAGTACTTC. Translated: CASSSPFGPSIGQETQYF. The chain recombines TRBV5-6 with TRBJ2-5; no reliable D call. CDR1 SGHDT and CDR2 YYEEEE come from the germline V gene. This CDR3 region has 18 residues. Trimming cost V 4 bases and J 1 base, with 23 bases left between them.

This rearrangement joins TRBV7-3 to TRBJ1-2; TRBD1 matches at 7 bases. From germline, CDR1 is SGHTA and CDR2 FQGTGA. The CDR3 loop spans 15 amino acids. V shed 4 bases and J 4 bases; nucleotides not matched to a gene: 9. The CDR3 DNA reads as TGTGCCAGCAGCTCAGACAGGGTGTCGACCTATGGCTACACCTTC. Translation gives CASSSDRVSTYGYTF.

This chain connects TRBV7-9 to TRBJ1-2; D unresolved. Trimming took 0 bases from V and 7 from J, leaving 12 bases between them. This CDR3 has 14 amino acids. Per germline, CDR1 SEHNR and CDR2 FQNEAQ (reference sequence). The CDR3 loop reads CASSLAVRPGGYTF. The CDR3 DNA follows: TGTGCCAGCAGCTTAGCGGTCCGACCAGGTGGCTACACCTTC.

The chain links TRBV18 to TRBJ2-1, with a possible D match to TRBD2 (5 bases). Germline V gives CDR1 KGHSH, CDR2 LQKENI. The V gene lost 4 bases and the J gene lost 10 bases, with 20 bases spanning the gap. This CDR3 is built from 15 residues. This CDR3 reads CASSLKDTAPSEQFF. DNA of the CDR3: TGTGCCAGCTCACTGAAGGATACCGCGCCTAGCGAGCAGTTCTTC. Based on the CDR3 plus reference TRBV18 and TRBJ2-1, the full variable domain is NAGVMQNPRHLVRRRGQEARLRCSPMKGHSHVYWYRQLPEEGLKFMVYLQKENIIDESGMPKERFSAEFPKEGPSILRIQQVVRGDSAAYFCASSLKDTAPSEQFFGPGTRLTVL.

CDR3 loop: CASSYRQGGTEAFF. The DNA for the CDR3 is TGTGCCAGCAGTTACCGGCAGGGTGGCACTGAAGCTTTCTTT. The chain couples TRBV6-6 to TRBJ1-1; maybe TRBD1 (5 bases). The CDR3 runs to 14 residues. The V gene lost 2 bases and the J gene lost 4 bases, with 11 bases spanning the gap. Germline values: CDR1 MNHNY, CDR2 SVGAGI (reference sequence).

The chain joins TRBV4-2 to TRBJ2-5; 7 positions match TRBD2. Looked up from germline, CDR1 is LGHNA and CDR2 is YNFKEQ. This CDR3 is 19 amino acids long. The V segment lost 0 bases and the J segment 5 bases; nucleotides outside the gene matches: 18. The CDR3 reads CASSQDYGRPSGGAETQYF. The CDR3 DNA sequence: TGTGCCAGCAGCCAAGATTACGGTCGTCCTAGCGGAGGGGCGGAGACCCAGTACTTC.

The CDR3 protein is CASSRGTDALYGYTF. DNA for the CDR3: TGTGCCAGCAGCCGAGGGACAGACGCACTTTATGGCTACACCTTC. The chain uses TRBV3-1 (or the pseudogene TRBV3-2) and TRBJ1-2, with 7 bases identical to TRBD1. Germline V lookup: CDR1 LGHDT, CDR2 YNNKEL (reference sequence). The CDR3 runs 15 residues. Trimming took 4 bases from V and 5 from J; bases not matched to a gene: 10.

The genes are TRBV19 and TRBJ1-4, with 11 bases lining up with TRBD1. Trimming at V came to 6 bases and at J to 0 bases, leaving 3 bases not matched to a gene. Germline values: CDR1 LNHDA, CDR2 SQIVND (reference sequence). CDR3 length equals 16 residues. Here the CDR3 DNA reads TGTGCCAGTAGCGGGACAGGGGGTGCAACTAATGAAAAACTGTTTTTT. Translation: CASSGTGGATNEKLFF.

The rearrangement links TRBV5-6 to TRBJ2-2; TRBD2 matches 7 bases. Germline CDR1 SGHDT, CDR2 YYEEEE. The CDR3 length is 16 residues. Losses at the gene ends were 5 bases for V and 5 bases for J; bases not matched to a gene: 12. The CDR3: CASSPGAGVRTGELFF. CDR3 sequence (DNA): TGTGCCAGCAGTCCTGGGGCGGGAGTCAGGACCGGGGAGCTGTTTTTT.